The rows below give T cell receptor beta chains drawn from one sample of a study of OX40 agonist ivuxolimab in advanced cancers. This table comes from immunoSEQ multiplex PCR, and its TCRdb copy is limited to in-frame clones, with some not included. The sample holds 60,000 to 95,000 clones, about 88% seen once. Sequences were derived from CD4+ or CD8+ T cells sorted from blood, sampled in a trial of the OX40 agonist ivuxolimab. The receptors here all came from an adult with an advanced solid tumor such as melanoma, head and neck, liver or kidney cancer. Each CDR3 is given with its conserved first and last residue. The order of the fields is V gene, clone size, J gene, D gene, CDR3 DNA, CDR3 protein. D genes are given only for firm matches. A clone size is listed for some rows: how often the clone was seen (once, few, many), or a class if it is expanded.

>TRBV6-6|NA|TRBJ1-3|NA
TGTGCCAGTAGACCGGGGGGAGGGTATGGAAACACCATATATTTT
CASRPGGGYGNTIYF
>TRBV7-2|once|TRBJ1-1|NA
TGTGCCAGCAGCTTACCGGGCATGAACACTGAAGCTTTCTTT
CASSLPGMNTEAFF
>TRBV7-9|few|TRBJ2-1|TRBD1
TGTGCCAGCAGCTTCACAGGGGATGAGCAGTTCTTC
CASSFTGDEQFF
>TRBV19|once|TRBJ2-5|TRBD2
TGTGCCAGTAGTAGCGGGAGGGAAGAGACCCAGTACTTC
CASSSGREETQYF
>TRBV7-2|NA|TRBJ1-1|NA
TGTGCCAGCAGCTCCCATCTCCTCGGTGGGACTGAAGCTTTCTTT
CASSSHLLGGTEAFF
>TRBV15|NA|TRBJ2-7|TRBD1
TGTGCCACCAGCAGAGATGCGACAGGGGGTTACTCCTACGAGCAGTACTTC
CATSRDATGGYSYEQYF
>TRBV5-4|NA|TRBJ2-7|NA
TGTGCCAGCAGCTTGTACCAGGTTAAGAGCGAGCAGTACTTC
CASSLYQVKSEQYF
>TRBV9|once|TRBJ2-5|NA
TGTGCCAGCAGCTACTCCGTCGGACTAAGCCAAGAGACCCAGTACTTC
CASSYSVGLSQETQYF
>TRBV19|NA|TRBJ2-7|TRBD1
TGTGCCAGTTGGGACAGGGTGACCTACGAGCAGTACTTC
CASWDRVTYEQYF
>TRBV27|NA|TRBJ1-1|NA
TGTGCCAGCAGTCCCAGCTTAGGGACTGAAGCTTTCTTT
CASSPSLGTEAFF
>TRBV12-5|NA|TRBJ2-5|NA
TGTGCTAGTGGTTTGATAGGGGTGGAGACCCAGTACTTC
CASGLIGVETQYF
>TRBV19|NA|TRBJ2-1|NA
TGTGCCAGTAGTATAGGCGGCGTACTTGAGCAGTTCTTC
CASSIGGVLEQFF
>TRBV2|NA|TRBJ2-5|NA
TGTGCCAGCAGGCCCCCCCTAGACCAAGAGACCCAGTACTTC
CASRPPLDQETQYF
>TRBV19|NA|TRBJ1-3|NA
TGTGCCAGTAGTTACCAGGCGATTACCACCATATATTTT
CASSYQAITTIYF
>TRBV28|NA|TRBJ2-7|NA
TGTGCCAGCAGTTTAGTGGGGTTAGCCGTCTACGAGCAGTACTTC
CASSLVGLAVYEQYF
>TRBV2|NA|TRBJ2-5|TRBD1
TGTGCCATCCTTGGTGGGGGGACAGGGCAAGAGACCCAGTACTTC
CAILGGGTGQETQYF
>TRBV4-1|NA|TRBJ1-6|NA
TGCGCCAGCAGCCAAGATACGCAGCCCTATAATTCACCCCTCCACTTT
CASSQDTQPYNSPLHF
>TRBV5-4|NA|TRBJ2-7|NA
TGTGCCAGCAGCTTGGATCCCGACTCCTACGAGCAGTACTTC
CASSLDPDSYEQYF
>TRBV7-3|NA|TRBJ1-2|TRBD1
TGTGCCAGCAGCTCGGGACAGGGGCTCTATGGCTACACCTTC
CASSSGQGLYGYTF
>TRBV5-1|NA|TRBJ2-1|NA
TGCGCCAGCAGCTTGGCCTCCAGGGGTGTCAATGAGCAGTTCTTC
CASSLASRGVNEQFF
>TRBV6-4|NA|TRBJ2-2|TRBD1
TGTGCCAGCAGTAGGACAGGGGGGATGAACACCGGGGAGCTGTTTTTT
CASSRTGGMNTGELFF
>TRBV19|NA|TRBJ2-5|TRBD2
TGTGCCAGTAGTATAGATCGGGCTAGCGGGGAGGAAGAGACCCAGTACTTC
CASSIDRASGEEETQYF
>TRBV2|once|TRBJ1-5|NA
TGTGCCAGCAGTCCCGCCGTTACTCAGCCCCAGCATTTT
CASSPAVTQPQHF
>TRBV7-2|once|TRBJ2-1|TRBD2
TGTGCCAGCAGCTTAAATGGCGGGAGCTCCTACAATGAGCAGTTCTTC
CASSLNGGSSYNEQFF
>TRBV11-2|NA|TRBJ2-3|NA
TGTGCCAGCAGCCCCGGAGGGGGCAACACAGATACGCAGTATTTT
CASSPGGGNTDTQYF
>TRBV18|NA|TRBJ1-4|TRBD1
TGTGCCAGCTCCCCAGGGGGCGCCGGTGAAAAACTGTTTTTT
CASSPGGAGEKLFF
>TRBV18|NA|TRBJ2-2|TRBD2
TGTGCCAGCTCACCATGGACTAGCGGGAACACCGGGGAGCTGTTTTTT
CASSPWTSGNTGELFF
>TRBV6-1|NA|TRBJ2-7|NA
TGTGCCAGCAGTGACAGGAGCTACGAGCAGTACTTC
CASSDRSYEQYF
>TRBV6-5|NA|TRBJ2-1|TRBD2
TGTGCCAGTCAAGCGGGGGTTCGGTTCTTC
CASQAGVRFF
>TRBV6-6|NA|TRBJ2-7|NA
TGTGCCAGCAGTTACAACAGGGACGAGCAGTACTTC
CASSYNRDEQYF
>TRBV30|NA|TRBJ1-6|NA
TGTGCCTGGAGTTGGGGGGGAAATTCACCCCTCCACTTT
CAWSWGGNSPLHF
>TRBV7-2|NA|TRBJ2-5|TRBD2
TGTGCCAGCAGCTTAGAGGGACTAGCGCAACAAGAGACCCAGTACTTC
CASSLEGLAQQETQYF
>TRBV10-2|NA|TRBJ2-5|TRBD1
TGCGCCAGCAGTCCAAAACCGGGACAGGGGGCCTCGGCCCAGTACTTC
CASSPKPGQGASAQYF
>TRBV28|NA|TRBJ2-7|TRBD2
TGTGCCAGCAGTTTACTAGCGGACTCCTACGAGCAGTACTTC
CASSLLADSYEQYF
>TRBV6-5|NA|TRBJ1-1|TRBD1
TGTGCCAGCAGTTCCACAGGGGCGGAAGCTTTCTTT
CASSSTGAEAFF
>TRBV7-2|NA|TRBJ1-1|NA
TGTGCCAGCAGCTTTAATGAGGTGAACACTGAAGCTTTCTTT
CASSFNEVNTEAFF
>TRBV7-8|NA|TRBJ2-1|TRBD2
TGTGCCAGCAGCTACGGCGGGGGGGCAAGCAATGAGCAGTTCTTC
CASSYGGGASNEQFF
>TRBV7-9|NA|TRBJ2-3|NA
TGTGCCAGCAGCTCCAAATGGGCAGATACGCAGTATTTT
CASSSKWADTQYF
>TRBV5-1|once|TRBJ2-3|NA
TGCGCCAGCAGCTCGCAGGGGGGTACGCAGTATTTT
CASSSQGGTQYF
>TRBV7-2|NA|TRBJ2-7|TRBD2
TGTGCCAGCAGCTTTCACCCGGGACTAGCGGTCGAGCAGTACTTC
CASSFHPGLAVEQYF
>TRBV7-2|NA|TRBJ1-2|NA
TGTGCCAGCAGCTCCCAACTGGGTGGGGGGGGAAACTATGGCTACACCTTC
CASSSQLGGGGNYGYTF
>TRBV6-1|NA|TRBJ1-2|TRBD1
TGTGCCAGCAGTGAACAGGGGGCGACCATTAACTATGGCTACACCTTC
CASSEQGATINYGYTF
>TRBV7-9|NA|TRBJ2-3|TRBD2
TGTGCCAGCAGCGAAGGGACTAGCGGGAGGGGGATCACAGATACGCAGTATTTT
CASSEGTSGRGITDTQYF
>TRBV18|NA|TRBJ1-1|NA
TGTGCCAGCTCACCACAGCCAGGTCGCGGGGCTGAAGCTTTCTTT
CASSPQPGRGAEAFF
>TRBV11-3|NA|TRBJ2-7|NA
TGTGCCAGCAGTCCTGGGGGCAGGAGCTCCTACGAGCAGTACTTC
CASSPGGRSSYEQYF
>TRBV7-9|NA|TRBJ2-7|TRBD1
TGTGCCAGCAGCTTGACCGGGACAGGGATGGCCTCCTACGAGCAGTACTTC
CASSLTGTGMASYEQYF